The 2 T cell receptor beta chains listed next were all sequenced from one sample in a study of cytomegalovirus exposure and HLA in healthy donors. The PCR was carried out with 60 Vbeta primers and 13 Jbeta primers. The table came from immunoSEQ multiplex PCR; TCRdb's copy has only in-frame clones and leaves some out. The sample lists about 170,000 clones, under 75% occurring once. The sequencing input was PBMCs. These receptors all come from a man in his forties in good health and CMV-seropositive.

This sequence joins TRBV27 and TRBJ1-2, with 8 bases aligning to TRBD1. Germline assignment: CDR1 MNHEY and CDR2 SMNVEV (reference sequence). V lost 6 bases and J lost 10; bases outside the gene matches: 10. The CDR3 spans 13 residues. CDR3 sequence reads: CASRPTGGGAYTF. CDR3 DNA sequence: TGTGCCAGCAGACCCACAGGGGGGGGTGCCTACACCTTC.

The CDR3 reads CASSSRGTNTGELFF. DNA of the CDR3: TGTGCCAGCAGTTCAAGGGGCACGAACACCGGGGAGCTGTTTTTT. The chain combines TRBV27 with TRBJ2-2; D possibly corresponds to TRBD1 (5 bases). This CDR3 has 15 amino acids. The V gene's germline CDR1 is MNHEY and CDR2 SMNVEV (reference sequence). The germline V and J ends were trimmed by 4 bases and 0 bases, with 9 bases remaining between them.